A selection of T cell receptor beta chains follows, all from one sample in a study of T cell repertoires in cytomegalovirus infection. From the reads, TCRdb called clonotypes with MiXCR, one entry per CDR3 protein. Seen here are 550,000 to 850,000 distinct CDR3 sequences, roughly a third observed once, and the top ten hold around a sixth. No antigen is known for these receptors. The sample was cultured PBMCs, taken from culture after CMV antigen stimulation. These receptors were obtained from a human donor in good health (CMV status not recorded). Some clones in this sample may be carry-over from other donors' samples. CDR3s include the opening cysteine and the closing phenylalanine or tryptophan. D genes are given only for firm matches. Rows give clone size only sometimes, using once, few, many, or a class for an expanded clone.

J gene: TRBJ2-7; clone size: NA; D gene: TRBD2; V gene: TRBV19; CDR3 protein: CASSSGGALDEQYF; CDR3 DNA: TGTGCCAGTAGTTCGGGGGGAGCGCTCGACGAGCAGTACTTC
J gene: TRBJ1-4; clone size: NA; D gene: TRBD1; V gene: TRBV28; CDR3 protein: CASRRTGRNEKLFF; CDR3 DNA: TGTGCCAGTCGCCGGACAGGGCGGAATGAAAAACTGTTTTTT
J gene: TRBJ2-7; clone size: few; D gene: NA; V gene: TRBV4-2; CDR3 protein: CASSQDLRDVDSEQYF; CDR3 DNA: TGTGCCAGCAGCCAAGATCTACGGGACGTCGACTCCGAGCAGTACTTC
J gene: TRBJ2-1; clone size: NA; D gene: NA; V gene: TRBV7-8; CDR3 protein: CASSLALPANNEQFF; CDR3 DNA: TGTGCCAGCAGCTTAGCTTTGCCGGCGAACAATGAGCAGTTCTTC
J gene: TRBJ2-1; clone size: few; D gene: NA; V gene: TRBV6-2/TRBV6-3; CDR3 protein: CASSIGYNEQFF; CDR3 DNA: TGTGCCAGCAGTATAGGATACAATGAGCAGTTCTTC
J gene: TRBJ2-2; clone size: NA; D gene: TRBD2; V gene: TRBV7-7; CDR3 protein: CASSLELAGAASTGELFF; CDR3 DNA: TGTGCCAGCAGCTTAGAACTAGCGGGGGCCGCGAGCACCGGGGAGCTGTTTTTT
J gene: TRBJ2-3; clone size: NA; D gene: NA; V gene: TRBV19; CDR3 protein: CASSNVRGRADTQYF; CDR3 DNA: TGTGCCAGTAGTAACGTTCGGGGACGGGCAGATACGCAGTATTTT
J gene: TRBJ2-1; clone size: NA; D gene: TRBD2; V gene: TRBV11-2; CDR3 protein: CASSRPSGYNEQFF; CDR3 DNA: TGTGCCAGCAGCAGGCCTAGCGGATACAATGAGCAGTTCTTC
J gene: TRBJ2-3; clone size: few; D gene: TRBD2; V gene: TRBV7-2; CDR3 protein: CASSFKLAGGPQYF; CDR3 DNA: TGTGCCAGCAGCTTTAAACTAGCGGGAGGCCCGCAGTATTTT
J gene: TRBJ1-3; clone size: NA; D gene: NA; V gene: TRBV5-1; CDR3 protein: CASSLGQNTGNTIYF; CDR3 DNA: TGCGCCAGCAGCTTGGGGCAGAACACTGGAAACACCATATATTTT
J gene: TRBJ1-1; clone size: NA; D gene: TRBD1; V gene: TRBV5-1; CDR3 protein: CASRRTGDDTEAFF; CDR3 DNA: TGCGCCAGCAGGCGGACAGGTGACGACACTGAAGCTTTCTTT
J gene: TRBJ1-2; clone size: many; D gene: NA; V gene: TRBV7-2; CDR3 protein: CASSQNRVAGYTF; CDR3 DNA: TGTGCCAGCAGCCAAAACAGGGTCGCCGGCTACACCTTC
J gene: TRBJ1-6; clone size: NA; D gene: NA; V gene: TRBV20-1; CDR3 protein: CSAGSGTSPSNSPLHF; CDR3 DNA: TGCAGTGCTGGAAGCGGGACGTCCCCATCAAATTCACCCCTCCACTTT
J gene: TRBJ2-1; clone size: NA; D gene: TRBD1; V gene: TRBV12-5; CDR3 protein: CASALGQALYNEQFF; CDR3 DNA: TGTGCTAGTGCTTTGGGACAGGCGCTATACAATGAGCAGTTCTTC
J gene: TRBJ2-1; clone size: NA; D gene: TRBD2; V gene: TRBV12-5; CDR3 protein: CASGLSGAYNEQFF; CDR3 DNA: TGTGCTAGTGGTTTAAGCGGGGCCTACAATGAGCAGTTCTTC
J gene: TRBJ1-6; clone size: NA; D gene: NA; V gene: TRBV4-1; CDR3 protein: CASSQDMSSPLHF; CDR3 DNA: TGCGCCAGCAGCCAAGATATGAGTTCACCCCTCCACTTT
J gene: TRBJ1-3; clone size: few; D gene: NA; V gene: TRBV7-9; CDR3 protein: CASRRDRGQPSSGNTIYF; CDR3 DNA: TGTGCCAGCCGACGGGACCGCGGCCAGCCGTCCTCTGGAAACACCATATATTTT
J gene: TRBJ2-7; clone size: NA; D gene: NA; V gene: TRBV5-1; CDR3 protein: CASSSGWASYEQYF; CDR3 DNA: TGCGCCAGCAGCTCGGGGTGGGCCTCCTACGAGCAGTACTTC
J gene: TRBJ2-7; clone size: many; D gene: NA; V gene: TRBV7-8; CDR3 protein: CASSHPTAREQYF; CDR3 DNA: TGTGCCAGCAGCCACCCAACAGCCCGCGAGCAGTACTTC
J gene: TRBJ1-5; clone size: few; D gene: NA; V gene: TRBV15; CDR3 protein: CATSRNRDQPQHF; CDR3 DNA: TGTGCCACCAGCAGAAACAGGGATCAGCCCCAGCATTTT
J gene: TRBJ1-1; clone size: few; D gene: NA; V gene: TRBV7-9; CDR3 protein: CASSHPPIFF; CDR3 DNA: TGTGCCAGCAGTCACCCCCCCATTTTCTTT
J gene: TRBJ2-3; clone size: NA; D gene: TRBD2; V gene: TRBV29-1; CDR3 protein: CSVGTSAVDTQYF; CDR3 DNA: TGCAGCGTAGGGACTAGCGCCGTGGATACGCAGTATTTT
J gene: TRBJ1-2; clone size: few; D gene: TRBD1; V gene: TRBV4-1; CDR3 protein: CASSPHQGAPYGYTF; CDR3 DNA: TGCGCCAGCAGCCCGCATCAGGGGGCCCCTTATGGCTACACCTTC
J gene: TRBJ1-5; clone size: NA; D gene: NA; V gene: TRBV6-5; CDR3 protein: CASSYSEGGTTQHF; CDR3 DNA: TGTGCCAGCAGTTACTCTGAGGGGGGAACGACCCAGCATTTT
J gene: TRBJ2-4; clone size: few; D gene: NA; V gene: TRBV7-9; CDR3 protein: CASSQSQGLAKNIQYF; CDR3 DNA: TGTGCCAGCAGCCAAAGCCAGGGGCTAGCCAAAAACATTCAGTACTTC
J gene: TRBJ2-3; clone size: NA; D gene: NA; V gene: TRBV10-3; CDR3 protein: CAIKSGDSGTSPYF; CDR3 DNA: TGTGCCATCAAATCGGGGGACTCGGGAACTTCTCCGTATTTT
J gene: TRBJ1-2; clone size: NA; D gene: NA; V gene: TRBV20-1; CDR3 protein: CSARPRRGGYTF; CDR3 DNA: TGCAGTGCTAGACCCCGGAGAGGGGGCTACACCTTC
J gene: TRBJ2-7; clone size: few; D gene: NA; V gene: TRBV10-2; CDR3 protein: CASSPDNWAEQYF; CDR3 DNA: TGCGCCAGCAGTCCTGACAACTGGGCCGAGCAGTACTTC
J gene: TRBJ1-4; clone size: NA; D gene: NA; V gene: TRBV7-2; CDR3 protein: CASSPTVQLGEKLFF; CDR3 DNA: TGTGCCAGCAGCCCTACGGTTCAGCTAGGGGAAAAACTGTTTTTT
J gene: TRBJ2-5; clone size: NA; D gene: NA; V gene: TRBV4-1; CDR3 protein: CASSQVGALPGETQYF; CDR3 DNA: TGCGCCAGCAGCCAAGTTGGCGCACTTCCGGGCGAGACCCAGTACTTC
J gene: TRBJ1-5; clone size: many; D gene: NA; V gene: TRBV6-2/TRBV6-3; CDR3 protein: CASSYDGQPQHF; CDR3 DNA: TGTGCCAGCAGTTACGACGGTCAGCCCCAGCATTTT
J gene: TRBJ2-1; clone size: NA; D gene: NA; V gene: TRBV15; CDR3 protein: CATSSSGTGHNEQFF; CDR3 DNA: TGTGCCACCAGCAGTTCGGGGACTGGACACAATGAGCAGTTCTTC
J gene: TRBJ1-5; clone size: few; D gene: NA; V gene: TRBV4-3; CDR3 protein: CASSQDRGQDQPQHF; CDR3 DNA: TGCGCCAGCAGCCAAGATCGGGGGCAAGATCAGCCCCAGCATTTT